These T cell receptor beta chains were read from a single sample in a study of human thymus T cells. TCRdb's table, derived via immunoSEQ multiplex PCR, lists solely in-frame clones and lacks some. Among over 35,000 clones listed, approximately 95% were seen once. The sequenced sample consisted of blood. These TCRs come from a boy under three years old with a congenital heart defect but otherwise immunologically healthy. Both conserved end residues are part of each CDR3. D genes are given only for firm matches.

D	V	length	J	CDR3	DNA
.	TRBV5-4	13	TRBJ2-1	CASSLDSANEQFF	TGTGCCAGCAGCTTGGATTCGGCCAATGAGCAGTTCTTC
TRBD2	TRBV28	15	TRBJ2-1	CASSPPGLAGDEQFF	TGTGCCAGCAGCCCACCGGGACTAGCGGGCGATGAGCAGTTCTTC
.	TRBV28	13	TRBJ1-3	CASSSPSGNTIYF	TGTGCCAGCAGTTCCCCGTCGGGAAACACCATATATTTT
.	TRBV9	13	TRBJ2-2	CASSVADTGELFF	TGTGCCAGCAGCGTAGCAGACACCGGGGAGCTGTTTTTT
TRBD1	TRBV10-3	13	TRBJ2-7	CAISGQGAYEQYF	TGTGCCATCAGTGGACAGGGGGCCTACGAGCAGTACTTC
TRBD2	TRBV7-6	13	TRBJ2-1	CASSTRLAGGLFF	TGTGCCAGCAGCACCCGACTAGCGGGGGGGCTGTTCTTC
.	TRBV27	14	TRBJ1-1	CASSFGGAREEAFF	TGTGCCAGCAGTTTTGGGGGAGCACGGGAGGAGGCTTTCTTT
TRBD2	TRBV28	15	TRBJ2-5	CASSSPGVAGGAQYF	TGTGCCAGCAGTTCCCCGGGGGTAGCGGGGGGCGCCCAGTACTTC
.	TRBV7-9	12	TRBJ1-6	CASSLGGTGLHF	TGTGCCAGCAGCTTAGGAGGAACCGGCCTCCACTTT
TRBD2	TRBV4-3	15	TRBJ2-5	CASSPGLAGGPTQYF	TGCGCCAGCAGCCCCGGACTAGCGGGGGGGCCGACCCAGTACTTC
.	TRBV7-6	17	TRBJ1-3	CASSLAPQGSSGNTIYF	TGTGCCAGCAGCTTAGCTCCACAGGGTTCCTCTGGAAACACCATATATTTT
.	TRBV27	15	TRBJ1-5	CASSPTGTLNQPQHF	TGTGCCAGCAGTCCGACCGGGACTCTCAATCAGCCCCAGCATTTT
.	TRBV27	14	TRBJ2-7	CASSPRGSSYEQYF	TGTGCCAGCAGCCCCCGGGGCAGCTCCTACGAGCAGTACTTC
.	TRBV4-3	14	TRBJ2-5	CASSHGEEMETQYF	TGCGCCAGCAGCCATGGTGAGGAGATGGAGACCCAGTACTTC
TRBD1	TRBV5-1	19	TRBJ1-6	CASSPGQGTLSSYNSPLHF	TGCGCCAGCAGCCCGGGACAGGGGACCTTGAGCTCCTATAATTCACCCCTCCACTTT
TRBD2	TRBV2	14	TRBJ2-3	CASSVGGGTDTQYF	TGTGCCAGCAGTGTGGGGGGGGGCACAGATACGCAGTATTTT
TRBD1	TRBV5-1	15	TRBJ2-2	CASSPQGAHTGELFF	TGCGCCAGCAGCCCCCAGGGGGCACACACCGGGGAGCTGTTTTTT
.	TRBV5-6	15	TRBJ1-3	CASSFLTGSGNTIYF	TGTGCCAGCAGCTTCCTGACAGGCTCTGGAAACACCATATATTTT